Presented here are 2 T cell receptor beta chains from one specimen sequenced in a study of Graves' ophthalmopathy and Graves' hyperthyroidism. Investigators amplified TCR beta CDR3 regions from RNA transcripts. An opening RT-PCR round employed HTBI primers and preceded a second-round multiplex PCR. One entry per CDR3 protein results from TCRdb running MiXCR on the multiplex PCR reads. This table has a few hundred thousand distinct CDR3 sequences, roughly 21% appearing once. Sequencing used peripheral blood. These receptors were taken from a woman aged 18-29 years with stable Graves' hyperthyroidism.

This clonotype was seen only a few times. The chain recombines TRBV19 with TRBJ2-2, with unresolved D. Germline CDR1 is LNHDA and CDR2 is SQIVND (reference sequence). The ends were cut back, 2 bases at V and 1 base at J, with 8 bases in the middle. This CDR3 has 15 residues. DNA for the CDR3: TGTGCCAGTAGTATACGACTCCTGAACACCGGGGAGCTGTTTTTT. Residues: CASSIRLLNTGELFF.

With regard to this clonotype: This sequence may be a read error, since a much larger clone differs from it by one base. The V gene is TRBV20-1, the J gene TRBJ2-2, with unresolved D. The CDR3 loop spans 13 amino acids. Germline CDR1 and CDR2: DFQATT and SNEGSKA (reference sequence). V lost 7 bases and J 0 bases, leaving 9 bases between the germline ends. CDR3 sequence reads: CSVVLPNTGELFF. CDR3 nucleotides: TGCAGTGTAGTTCTCCCGAACACCGGGGAGCTGTTTTTT.